This T cell receptor beta chain was observed in a study of identical twins. Study observations and caveats: Insertion counts were lower in abundant cord blood beta clonotypes, a trend that memory repertoires did not show.

As regards this clonotype: What it binds is not known.

A universal primer site was created by template switching, with the cDNA bearing unique molecular identifiers. TCRdb fed the 5' RACE reads into MiXCR, producing one record per CDR3 protein. This sample carries around 1.7 million distinct CDR3 sequences, about 30% of them seen once, and the ten largest clones take under 0.35%. Between the trimmed V and J ends, which lost 7 bases and 5 bases, there was a span of 14 bases. The CDR3 loop spans 13 amino acids. The chain couples TRBV12-3 or TRBV12-4 to TRBJ1-1, with a possible D match to TRBD1 (6 bases). The source of this sequence is a newborn girl in good health. Sequencing was carried out using cord blood. The CDR3 DNA reads TGTGCCAGCAATCTTGGGGGGCGTACTGAAGCTTTCTTT. The encoded protein is CASNLGGRTEAFF.